Following are 27 T cell receptor beta chains from one sample sequenced in a study of cytotoxic CD8 clonotypes in ibrutinib-treated CLL. Here immunoSEQ multiplex PCR was the method, and the copy in TCRdb shows in-frame clones only, minus some. The top ten hold around 3.5% of the sample, which has about 7,600 clones, more than 65% seen once. The sample consisted of PBMCs, taken before ibrutinib treatment. The receptors come from a human donor with chronic lymphocytic leukemia.

V is TRBV28 and J is TRBJ2-2; D is perhaps TRBD2 (6 bases). Trimming left V 5 bases short and J 0 bases short, with 13 bases between. CDR3 size: 16 residues. Germline values: CDR1 MDHEN, CDR2 SYDVKM. The CDR3: CASSMIAVSNTGELFF. CDR3 DNA: TGTGCCAGCAGTATGATAGCGGTTTCGAACACCGGGGAGCTGTTTTTT.

The rearrangement joins TRBV2 to TRBJ1-2; maybe TRBD1 (5 bases). The germline V gene has CDR1 SNHLY and CDR2 FYNNEI. The CDR3 has 15 amino acids. V was shortened by 2 bases and J by 8 bases, with 18 bases between the two germline ends. The CDR3 loop reads CASSESTALGGGYTF. The CDR3 bases are TGTGCCAGCAGTGAATCGACAGCATTGGGCGGGGGCTACACCTTC.

The rearrangement joins TRBV7-7 to TRBJ2-2, with TRBD2 matching 9 bases. CDR3 length: 15 amino acids. Germline lookup yields CDR1 SSHAT and CDR2 FNYEAQ (reference sequence). CDR3 region: CATRKAGGDTGELFF. CDR3 nucleotide sequence: TGTGCTACTCGGAAAGCGGGAGGAGACACCGGGGAGCTGTTTTTT.

The chain employs TRBV15 and TRBJ2-1; 8 nucleotides align to TRBD1. V dropped 1 base and J dropped 7; count of bases not matched to a gene: 6. CDR3 length: 15 residues. Germline values: CDR1 LNHNV, CDR2 YYDKDF (reference sequence). The CDR3 sequence: CATSRGGTGTNEQFF. CDR3 nucleotides: TGTGCCACCAGCAGAGGAGGGACAGGTACGAATGAGCAGTTCTTC.

This clone was detected once. The chain employs TRBV14 and TRBJ2-1, with TRBD2 matching 9 bases. Looked up from germline, CDR1 is SGHDN and CDR2 is FVKESK. Trimming took 4 bases from V and 6 from J; bases not matched to a gene: 7. The CDR3 runs 15 residues. The CDR3 spells CASSPWAGGRNEQFF. Written as DNA, the CDR3 is TGTGCCAGCAGCCCCTGGGCGGGGGGGCGCAATGAGCAGTTCTTC. The full variable domain, rest sourced from reference TRBV14 and TRBJ2-1, is EAGVTQFPSHSVIEKGQTVTLRCDPISGHDNLYWYRRVMGKEIKFLLHFVKESKQDESGMPNNRFLAERTGGTYSTLKVQPAELEDSGVYFCASSPWAGGRNEQFFGPGTRLTVL.

This clone was observed a handful of times. The chain recombines TRBV5-1 with TRBJ2-3; perhaps TRBD2 as D (6 bases). Germline values: CDR1 SGHRS, CDR2 YFSETQ. The CDR3 consists of 16 residues. Trimming stripped 6 bases from V and 0 bases from J, with 17 bases between. DNA of the CDR3: TGCGCCAGCACTCCTGGGTCGGCGGGGAGCACAGATACGCAGTATTTT. This gives the protein CASTPGSAGSTDTQYF.

The chain couples TRBV7-9 to TRBJ2-5; a possible D gene is TRBD2 (7 bases). The V gene lost 1 base and the J gene lost 4 bases, with 13 bases spanning the gap. CDR3 size: 15 residues. From germline, CDR1 is SEHNR and CDR2 FQNEAQ (reference sequence). This chain's CDR3 is CASSLEGGARETQYF. The CDR3 bases are TGTGCCAGCAGCTTAGAGGGGGGGGCCAGAGAGACCCAGTACTTC.

In its sample, this clone was seen a few times. This chain joins TRBV2 and TRBJ2-7; D may be TRBD2 (6 bases). CDR3 length: 13 amino acids. The V gene lost 6 bases and the J gene lost 9 bases, with 18 bases spanning the gap. Germline CDR1 is SNHLY and CDR2 is FYNNEI. DNA of the CDR3: TGTGCCAGCAGGGGGAGACTTTCGGAGGGGCAGTACTTC. Translating gives CASRGRLSEGQYF.

The chain employs TRBV6-5 and TRBJ1-5; D possibly corresponds to TRBD1 (6 bases). V was trimmed by 6 bases and J by 1 base, leaving 13 bases between them. This CDR3 contains 15 residues. Germline CDR1 and CDR2: MNHEY and SVGAGI. The CDR3 sequence is CASSLEQGSNQPQHF. CDR3 DNA: TGTGCCAGCAGCCTAGAACAGGGAAGCAATCAGCCCCAGCATTTT.

The chain combines TRBV4-1 with TRBJ2-1, with 14 bases identical to TRBD2. The V and J ends lost 4 bases and 0 bases, in that order; junction bases with no gene match: 8. The CDR3 runs to 19 residues. Looked up from germline, CDR1 is MGHRA and CDR2 is YSYEKL. The CDR3 is CASSRGTSGGGSSYNEQFF. The CDR3, as DNA: TGCGCCAGCAGCCGAGGGACTAGCGGGGGTGGAAGCTCCTACAATGAGCAGTTCTTC.

This clone was recorded only once. The CDR3: CASSPRGGDTQYF. Written as DNA, the CDR3 is TGTGCCAGCTCACCACGGGGCGGAGATACGCAGTATTTT. V usage is TRBV18 and J usage is TRBJ2-3, with a tentative D call TRBD1 (5 bases). The V gene's germline CDR1 is KGHSH and CDR2 LQKENI. V was pared by 1 base and J by 5 bases, with 7 bases between. This CDR3 has 13 amino acids.

This sequence joins TRBV9 and TRBJ2-3; D may match TRBD1 or TRBD2 (6 bases each). The CDR3 covers 14 residues. Germline assignment: CDR1 SGDLS and CDR2 YYNGEE. Trimming removed 6 bases at V and 2 bases at J, with 13 bases between. As DNA, the CDR3 is TGTGCCAGCACCCGGGGGCGGGACACAGATACGCAGTATTTT. Its protein is CASTRGRDTDTQYF.

This rearrangement joins TRBV5-4 to TRBJ2-3; the D gene is possibly TRBD1 (6 bases). CDR3 length equals 17 residues. Germline V gene lookup returns CDR1 SGHNT and CDR2 YYREEE (reference sequence). V was trimmed by 4 bases and J by 2 bases, leaving 20 bases between them. The CDR3 region has the DNA TGTGCCAGCAGCAAAGGGAATCAGGGGATCTCCACAGATACGCAGTATTTT. It translates to CASSKGNQGISTDTQYF. The whole variable domain, filled in from reference TRBV5-4 and TRBJ2-3, reads ETGVTQSPTHLIKTRGQQVTLRCSSQSGHNTVSWYQQALGQGPQFIFQYYREEENGRGNFPPRFSGLQFPNYSSELNVNALELDDSALYLCASSKGNQGISTDTQYFGPGTRLTVL.

The chain joins TRBV19 to TRBJ1-1; the D gene is possibly TRBD1 (6 bases). Germline V gene lookup returns CDR1 LNHDA and CDR2 SQIVND (reference sequence). This CDR3 contains 13 residues. V was shortened by 10 bases and J by 7 bases, with 19 bases between the two germline ends. This CDR3 reads CATGPMEGGEAFF. The CDR3, as DNA: TGTGCCACCGGGCCGATGGAAGGGGGTGAAGCTTTCTTT.

V and J are TRBV30 and TRBJ1-1; possible D gene TRBD1, 5 bases. This CDR3 is built from 11 residues. Germline V CDR1 and CDR2: GTSNPN, SVGIG (reference sequence). The germline V and J ends were trimmed by 5 bases and 1 base, with 5 bases remaining between them. The CDR3 reads CAWGGNTEAFF. In DNA form, the CDR3 reads TGTGCCTGGGGGGGGAACACTGAAGCTTTCTTT.

The chain employs TRBV15 and TRBJ2-7; unclear D gene. V lost 1 base and J 2 bases, leaving 9 bases between the germline ends. The CDR3 is 14 residues long. Germline V CDR1 and CDR2: LNHNV, YYDKDF (reference sequence). This CDR3 is CATSRAGQPYEQYF. CDR3 DNA sequence: TGTGCCACCAGCAGAGCGGGCCAGCCCTACGAGCAGTACTTC.

The V call is TRBV28, the J call TRBJ1-2; D is unclear. Germline CDR1 reads MDHEN; CDR2 reads SYDVKM. The CDR3 length is 17 residues. The V and J ends lost 5 bases and 2 bases respectively, with 21 bases between them. CDR3 in amino acids: CASSVKRTGLYNYGYTF. The CDR3 nucleotides read TGTGCCAGCAGTGTGAAAAGGACGGGCTTATACAACTATGGCTACACCTTC.

This chain connects TRBV7-2 to TRBJ2-1; 9 positions agree with TRBD1. The germline V gene encodes CDR1 SGHTA and CDR2 FQGNSA. V trimming: 2 bases; J trimming: 2 bases; junction bases outside the gene matches: 7. This CDR3 region has 17 residues. Here the CDR3 DNA reads TGTGCCAGCAGCTTATTCCCCACAGGGGGCACCTACAATGAGCAGTTCTTC. Amino acid sequence: CASSLFPTGGTYNEQFF.

The rearrangement links TRBV30 to TRBJ1-2; D remains unclear. The ends were cut back, 4 bases at V and 4 bases at J, with 10 bases in the middle. Germline V gene lookup returns CDR1 GTSNPN and CDR2 SVGIG (reference sequence). This CDR3 contains 12 residues. CDR3 protein: CAWTTFGYGYTF. The CDR3, as DNA: TGTGCCTGGACTACCTTCGGCTATGGCTACACCTTC.

Only one count was recorded for this clone. This chain links TRBV2 with TRBJ1-1, with D hard to call. The ends were cut back, 2 bases at V and 1 base at J, with 5 bases in the middle. This CDR3 has 13 amino acids. Germline values: CDR1 SNHLY, CDR2 FYNNEI. CDR3 in amino acids: CASSELENTEAFF. CDR3 nucleotide sequence: TGTGCCAGCAGTGAATTGGAGAACACTGAAGCTTTCTTT.

The V call is TRBV6-6, the J call TRBJ2-4, with D perhaps TRBD2 (5 bases). The V and J ends lost 6 bases and 3 bases respectively, with 6 bases between them. The length of the CDR3 is 12 residues. Germline-derived CDR1 and CDR2 are MNHNY and SVGAGI (reference sequence). The CDR3 loop reads CASREVKNIQYF. The CDR3 DNA reads TGTGCCAGCAGGGAGGTCAAAAACATTCAGTACTTC.

The chain combines TRBV27 with TRBJ2-6; D is undetermined. The CDR3 covers 18 residues. CDR1 and CDR2 (germline): MNHEY, SMNVEV (reference sequence). The ends were cut back, 5 bases at V and 0 bases at J, with 17 bases in the middle. CDR3 bases: TGTGCCAGCAGTACCTCCAGGTTCCCCCTCTCTGGGGCCAACGTCCTGACTTTC. Protein: CASSTSRFPLSGANVLTF.

This chain uses TRBV9 with TRBJ2-1; 7 nucleotides agree with TRBD2. Losses at the gene ends were 0 bases for V and 11 bases for J; bases not matched to a gene: 8. The CDR3 runs 14 residues. From germline, CDR1 is SGDLS and CDR2 YYNGEE. The chain's CDR3 is CASSVAGGPNKQFF. CDR3 in DNA: TGTGCCAGCAGCGTAGCGGGGGGACCTAATAAGCAGTTCTTC.

V usage is TRBV28 and J usage is TRBJ1-1; D is unclear. The CDR3 sequence is 12 residues long. Germline CDR1 reads MDHEN; CDR2 reads SYDVKM. The V end was cut by 0 bases, the J end by 4 bases, with 3 bases between. The CDR3: CASSLWATEAFF. DNA for the CDR3: TGTGCCAGCAGTTTATGGGCCACTGAAGCTTTCTTT.

This clone was picked up one time. This sequence joins TRBV7-8 and TRBJ2-2; D might be TRBD1 (6 bases). Germline CDR1 and CDR2: SGHVS and FQNEAQ. The CDR3 runs 14 residues. V was shortened by 5 bases and J by 6 bases, with 13 bases between the two germline ends. Here the CDR3 DNA reads TGTGCCAGCAGCCCTAACAGGGTCCCCGGGGAGCTGTTTTTT. It encodes CASSPNRVPGELFF.

V and J are TRBV2 and TRBJ1-4; no clear D gene. Trimming shortened V by 10 bases and J by 2 bases, and 17 bases separated the two germline ends. The CDR3 contains 15 residues. CDR1 and CDR2 (germline): SNHLY, FYNNEI. CDR3 nucleotide sequence: TGTGCCAACGCCCCCAAGGGTTTTACTAATGAAAAACTGTTTTTT. Its protein product is CANAPKGFTNEKLFF.

The rearrangement links TRBV7-3 to TRBJ2-3; 9 nucleotides match TRBD2. The CDR3 contains 14 residues. Germline CDR1 SGHTA, CDR2 FQGTGA. Trimming took 2 bases from V and 5 from J; bases not matched to a gene: 2. The CDR3 nucleotides read TGTGCCAGCAGCTTACGCGGGGGGGAAGATACGCAGTATTTT. Residues: CASSLRGGEDTQYF.